These T cell receptor beta chains were read from a single sample in a study of shared clonotypes between healthy human individuals. Here immunoSEQ multiplex PCR was the method, and the copy in TCRdb shows in-frame clones only, minus some. This table holds nearly 500,000 clones, 60% to 85% found once. Material for sequencing was PBMCs. These receptors originate from a woman in her thirties or forties in good health. Some clones in this sample may be carry-over from other donors' samples. Each CDR3 is given with its conserved first and last residue.

v_call cdr3_aa
TRBV30 CAWILSRGGTYEQYF
TRBV5-4 CASSLGGQVLGYGYTF
TRBV18 CASSPPTYEQYF
TRBV2 CASKWGQNYEQYF
TRBV4-1 CASSQGGAGQRGYNEQFF
TRBV9 CASSVDSRASGYTF
TRBV2 CASKSEVNTEAFF
TRBV13 CASSLGQIRPEQYF
TRBV6-5 CASSPTTGPPYEQYF
TRBV5-1 CASSLDNRGQPQHF
TRBV6-1 CASSAGPLSYNEQFF
TRBV9 CASSVFVGDTQYF
TRBV7-6 CASSPQGEPYNEQFF
TRBV16 CASSPGQGFFSDTQYF
TRBV6-4 CASSDQGADYNEQFF
TRBV7-9 CASSYRQSPNEQFF
TRBV7-8 CASSLVPAGRETQYF
TRBV7-9 CASSLRRIFDPTNEKLFF
TRBV28 CASSPAIGGNQPQHF
TRBV29-1 CSVSLLGSEQFF
TRBV28 CASRSDSPLHF
TRBV10-3 CAISESPTSGASYNEQFF
TRBV2 CASRGDVPYEQYF
TRBV2 CASSEARPQLNTEAFF
TRBV5-1 CASSLGASGIETQYF
TRBV5-6 CASRPGIGTGELFF